This TCR beta chain was captured in a study of shared clonotypes between healthy human individuals. Healthy HIV-negative adults without recent acute infections or vaccinations served as donors. For genomic DNA, unsorted samples relied on roughly 100 million PBMCs. Several immunoSEQ plates received, in even portions, the genomic DNA of each subset. The replicate PCRs on unsorted PBMC were given about 0.3 ug DNA, which is around 31,000 T cell genomes. TCRdb keeps only in-frame clones here, not all; method: immunoSEQ multiplex PCR. The sample yields fewer than 600,000 clones, around 78% seen once. This TCR was recovered from a middle-aged woman in good health. Some clones in this sample may be carry-over from other donors' samples. Sample: PBMCs.

CDR3 amino acids: CASSDWDRGSYEQYF. The CDR3 DNA follows: TGTGCCAGCAGTGATTGGGACAGGGGCTCCTACGAGCAGTACTTC. The chain employs TRBV2 and TRBJ2-7; 10 positions agree with TRBD1. This CDR3 comprises 15 residues. Per the germline V gene, CDR1 is SNHLY and CDR2 is FYNNEI. The V segment lost 3 bases and the J segment 0 bases; nucleotides outside the gene matches: 2. Supplemented by reference TRBV2 and TRBJ2-7, the full variable domain reads EPEVTQTPSHQVTQMGQEVILRCVPISNHLYFYWYRQILGQKVEFLVSFYNNEISEKSEIFDDQFSVERPDGSNFTLKIRSTKLEDSAMYFCASSDWDRGSYEQYFGPGTRLTVT.